This is a list of T cell receptor beta chains from one sample in a study of shared clonotypes between healthy human individuals. The method was immunoSEQ multiplex PCR; TCRdb's version includes in-frame clones alone and lacks a portion of them. The data contain around 2,000,000 clones, roughly 95% of them singletons. The specimen sequenced was naive CD8+ T cells sorted from blood. All receptors come from a man aged 18 to 30 in good health. Each CDR3 is given with its conserved first and last residue.

v_gene	j_gene	CDR3aa
TRBV13	TRBJ2-2	CASSVPGLAATGELFF
TRBV7-3	TRBJ2-2	CASSLLIATGELFF
TRBV7-8	TRBJ2-7	CASSSGSGFSYEQYF
TRBV4-1	TRBJ2-3	CASSPTGGRAVFTDTQYF
TRBV4-1	TRBJ2-5	CASSSPGHEAETQYF
TRBV7-2	TRBJ2-7	CASSLVLQGPHEQYF
TRBV12-5	TRBJ2-7	CASAFWTGAYEQYF
TRBV27	TRBJ1-5	CASSPSQSNQPQHF
TRBV27	TRBJ2-5	CASSFGPGQGRETQYF
TRBV5-1	TRBJ1-3	CASSPGTGVSGNTIYF
TRBV6-5	TRBJ2-3	CASSFLAGGLGDTQYF
TRBV4-1	TRBJ2-7	CASSQGQGTSYEQYF
TRBV2	TRBJ2-5	CASSENGGAETQYF
TRBV28	TRBJ1-5	CASSFDREVIQPQHF
TRBV27	TRBJ2-1	CASFDLAGQNEQFF
TRBV27	TRBJ1-2	CASSLRREPYGYTF
TRBV9	TRBJ2-3	CASSTSGSRTDTQYF
TRBV9	TRBJ2-7	CASSSGTLAYEQYF
TRBV5-4	TRBJ1-2	CASSFGAQGPPGDYGYTF
TRBV13	TRBJ2-7	CASSQRGGGSSYEQYF
TRBV28	TRBJ2-3	CASYPRDVRDTQYF
TRBV7-9	TRBJ2-7	CASSPVGRGGDEQYF
TRBV7-6	TRBJ2-2	CASSVLTGGESGTGELFF
TRBV5-1	TRBJ2-3	CASSPGQLSTDTQYF
TRBV27	TRBJ2-1	CATRLAGKSSYNEQFF
TRBV15	TRBJ1-5	CATSRAVQEDQPQHF
TRBV19	TRBJ1-1	CASSIDGTLNTEAFF
TRBV6-5	TRBJ1-5	CASSYSRVTQPQHF
TRBV30	TRBJ1-4	CAWSVTRQGWEKLFF
TRBV5-1	TRBJ1-5	CASMPVSNQPQHF
TRBV4-1	TRBJ2-1	CASSAEGVPGYNEQFF
TRBV6-6	TRBJ2-7	CASSAETGTYEQYF
TRBV7-9	TRBJ2-5	CASSLAGSQETQYF
TRBV19	TRBJ1-2	CASSNVGPLNYGYTF
TRBV4-3	TRBJ2-7	CASSQGTSGSPAEQYF
TRBV30	TRBJ1-6	CAWSGLGSSYNSPLHF
TRBV6-1	TRBJ2-1	CASSESPLTYNEQFF
TRBV10-3	TRBJ2-3	CAITSGVITDTQYF
TRBV15	TRBJ1-4	CATSRPDLGEKLFF
TRBV4-3	TRBJ2-7	CASSQVENFYEQYF
TRBV27	TRBJ1-3	CASSPTNSGNTIYF
TRBV6-1	TRBJ1-5	CASSGGTGSNQPQHF
TRBV6-5	TRBJ2-7	CASSYERTTYAGEQYF
TRBV2	TRBJ2-3	CASSESGLRTDTQYF
TRBV30	TRBJ1-1	CAWSVFRNTEAFF
TRBV6-5	TRBJ2-2	CASSYPGSTGELFF
TRBV6-5	TRBJ2-1	CASSYAFGTTNEQFF
TRBV5-1	TRBJ2-7	CASSVTSGGITYEQYF
TRBV4-1	TRBJ2-7	CASSHLRGGSYEQYF
TRBV6-4	TRBJ2-1	CASSEVSGNEQFF
TRBV7-9	TRBJ2-3	CASSRGLAGHTDTQYF
TRBV6-5	TRBJ2-1	CASRPKGVTYNEQFF
TRBV27	TRBJ1-5	CASSLTGPPIPQPQHF